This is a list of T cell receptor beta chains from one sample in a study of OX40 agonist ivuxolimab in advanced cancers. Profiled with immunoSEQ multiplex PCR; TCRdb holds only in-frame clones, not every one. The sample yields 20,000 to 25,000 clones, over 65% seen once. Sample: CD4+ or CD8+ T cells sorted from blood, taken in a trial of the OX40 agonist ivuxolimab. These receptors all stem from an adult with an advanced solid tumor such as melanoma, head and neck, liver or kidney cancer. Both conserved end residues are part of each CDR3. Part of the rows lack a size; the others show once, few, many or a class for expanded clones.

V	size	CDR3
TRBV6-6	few	CASSYSGGSNTEAFF
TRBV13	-	CASSRGLEGVEQFF
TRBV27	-	CASSLYGTNTEAFF
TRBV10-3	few	CATNRAQEGSYNSPLHF
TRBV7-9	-	CASSPPTGRNTEAFF
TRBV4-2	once	CASSLVYGDRTEAFF
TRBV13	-	CASSLVGEGYYEQYF
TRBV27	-	CASSSEQGNEQFF
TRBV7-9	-	CASSSDNSPLHF
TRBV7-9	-	CASSDAEMQETQYF
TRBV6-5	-	CASTLKWTGDEQYF
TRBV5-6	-	CASSLDRGQGNQPQHF
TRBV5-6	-	CASSQEGVQTGHEQYF
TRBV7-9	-	CASSFQAGNPYNEQFF
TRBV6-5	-	CASSYGQGDTGELFF
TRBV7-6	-	CASTPELGANQPQHF
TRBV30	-	CAGTGKEYGYTF
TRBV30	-	CAWRSGELFF
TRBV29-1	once	CSVAILGQGTYEQYF
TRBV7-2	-	CASSLRARETQYF
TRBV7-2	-	CASSSTGINYEQYF
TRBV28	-	CASSYWTSPGGGNEQFF
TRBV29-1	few	CSVQGGVGSYEQYF
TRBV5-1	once	CASSPEGYEQYF
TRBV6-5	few	CASSHRGQYF
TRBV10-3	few	CAISRDPYYEQYF
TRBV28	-	CASSFPLERGGEQYF
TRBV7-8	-	CASSYHTGELFF
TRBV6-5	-	CAISFQGNANTGELFF
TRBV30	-	CAWSETRYEQYF
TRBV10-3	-	CAIKSSTTYEQYF
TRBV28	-	CASSYLTGATNEKLFF
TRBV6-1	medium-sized	CASSEWERGDEQYF
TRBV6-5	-	CASSYSGGTQYF
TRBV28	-	CASRRGGEETQYF
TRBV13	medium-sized	CASSAGKNYGYTF
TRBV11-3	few	CASSLEVAYGYTF
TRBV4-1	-	CASSQAQGSNQPQHF
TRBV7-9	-	CASSLGDFSLEGTEAFF
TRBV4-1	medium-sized	CASSPYLLAGGLAGELFF
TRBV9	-	CASSVGHRSGANVLTF
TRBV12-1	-	CASSSRTFAGNTIYF
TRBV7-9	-	CASSWTDSGANVLTF
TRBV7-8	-	CASSFRRQGIYEQYF